This TCR beta chain was profiled in a study of brain T cells in children with intractable seizures. Study results and caveats: Absence of clones before surgery may stem from lower sequencing depth.

Measured with immunoSEQ multiplex PCR; TCRdb has only the in-frame clones, and not every one. The sample contains hundreds of thousands of clones, 93% of which appear only once. Only one count was recorded for this clone. Its specificity is unknown. The sample's time point: blood from clinic visit 5 months post-surgery; TSC patient then seizure free. Pre-surgery treatment included at least one anti-epileptic drug. The CDR3 runs to 14 residues. Germline V gene data show CDR1 as MNHEY and CDR2 as SVGAGI. The V gene lost 5 bases and the J gene lost 3 bases, with 13 bases spanning the gap. Specimen: peripheral blood, collected more than 4 months after surgery. This clonotype was sampled from a boy younger than two with tuberous sclerosis and intractable seizures. The J gene is TRBJ1-1, the V gene TRBV6-5; D call uncertain. CDR3 loop: CASSTTRADTEAFF. DNA of the CDR3: TGTGCCAGCAGTACGACGCGGGCAGACACTGAAGCTTTCTTT.